This TCR beta chain was identified during a study of OX40 agonist ivuxolimab in advanced cancers. Some clones are missing from TCRdb's copy, which holds only in-frame ones; the method was immunoSEQ multiplex PCR. The sample lists 95,000 to 100,000 clones, around 92% occurring once. The V gene's germline CDR1 is MDHEN and CDR2 SYDVKM. CDR3 length equals 11 residues. The V and J ends lost 4 bases and 7 bases respectively, with 5 bases between them. The sample was CD4+ or CD8+ T cells sorted from blood, taken in a trial of the OX40 agonist ivuxolimab. This TCR derives from an adult with an advanced solid tumor such as melanoma, head and neck, liver or kidney cancer. V is TRBV28 and J is TRBJ1-5; the D is unclear. The CDR3 loop is CASSYGQPQHF. The CDR3 DNA sequence: TGTGCCAGCAGTTACGGACAGCCCCAGCATTTT.